What follows describes a single T cell receptor (beta chain). Adults of Caucasian background living in Nashville, Tennessee made up all donors. This specimen comes from a study of shared clonotypes between healthy human individuals. Sequencing was performed with immunoSEQ multiplex PCR; in TCRdb, only in-frame clones are kept and a portion is missing. The repertoire holds more than 900,000 clones, 70% to 80% seen once, with roughly 0.55% in the top ten. CDR1 and CDR2 from the germline V gene are SGHTA and FQGNSA. This CDR3 spans 14 amino acids. The ends lost 8 bases at V and 5 bases at J; junction bases unmatched: 6.

The receptor was isolated from a young man in good health. Some clones in this sample may be carry-over from other donors' samples. The sample comprised memory CD4+ T cells from PBMCs. Subset defined: CD45RA-negative fraction. This chain uses TRBV7-2 with TRBJ2-5, with TRBD1 matching over 12 bases. The CDR3 reads CASSGDRGLETQYF. The DNA for the CDR3 is TGTGCCAGCTCGGGGGACAGGGGGCTCGAGACCCAGTACTTC.